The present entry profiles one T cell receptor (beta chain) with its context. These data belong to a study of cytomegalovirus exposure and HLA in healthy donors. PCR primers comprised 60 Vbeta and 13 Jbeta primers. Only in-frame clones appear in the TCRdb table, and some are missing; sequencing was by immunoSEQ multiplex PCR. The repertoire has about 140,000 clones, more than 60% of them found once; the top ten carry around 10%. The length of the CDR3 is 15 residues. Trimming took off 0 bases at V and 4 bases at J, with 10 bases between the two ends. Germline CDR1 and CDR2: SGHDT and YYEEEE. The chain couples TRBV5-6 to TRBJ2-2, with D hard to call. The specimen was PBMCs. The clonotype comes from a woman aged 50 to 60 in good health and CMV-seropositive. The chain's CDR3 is CASSLEYSLTGELFF. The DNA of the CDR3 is TGTGCCAGCAGCTTGGAGTACAGCCTCACCGGGGAGCTGTTTTTT.